Presented here are 19 T cell receptor beta chains from one specimen sequenced in a study of blood T cell repertoires in COVID-19. Sequencing was performed with immunoSEQ multiplex PCR; in TCRdb, only in-frame clones are kept and a portion is missing. The sample contains 150,000 or so clones, over 70% of which appear only once. Sequenced material: PBMCs or T cells enriched from blood (not recorded which). The receptors derive from a woman aged 60-70 years who had recovered from COVID-19.

V and J are TRBV7-2 and TRBJ2-7; 9 bases agree with TRBD2. Germline CDR1 SGHTA, CDR2 FQGNSA. This CDR3 has 18 residues. The V segment lost 2 bases and the J segment 3 bases; nucleotides outside the gene matches: 14. CDR3 nucleotide sequence: TGTGCCAGCAGCTTACAACCTAGCGGGGCCAGCTGGAGCTACGAGCAGTACTTC. Translation gives CASSLQPSGASWSYEQYF.

This clone has just a few counts. The chain combines TRBV19 with TRBJ2-2, with 8 bases that match TRBD1. The germline CDR1 and CDR2 sequences are LNHDA and SQIVND (reference sequence). The CDR3 contains 15 residues. The V and J ends lost 5 bases and 4 bases, in that order; junction bases with no gene match: 6. As DNA, the CDR3 is TGTGCCAGTAGTTTGGGGGACAGGCTCACCGGGGAGCTGTTTTTT. It codes for CASSLGDRLTGELFF.

The chain has TRBV6-1 and TRBJ1-1; D might be TRBD1 (6 bases). V was trimmed by 1 base and J by 11 bases, leaving 17 bases between them. CDR1 MNHNS and CDR2 SASEGT come from the germline V gene. The CDR3 covers 14 residues. CDR3 DNA: TGTGCCAGCAGTGAAGTCGGGCAGGGGCTCTGGGCTTTCTTT. Protein product: CASSEVGQGLWAFF.

As DNA, the CDR3 is TGTGCCAGCTCACTCCAGGGTGGCACTGAAGCTTTCTTT. Translated: CASSLQGGTEAFF. V usage is TRBV18 and J usage is TRBJ1-1; D possibly corresponds to TRBD1 (5 bases). The CDR3 sequence is 13 residues long. Between the trimmed V and J ends, which lost 4 bases and 4 bases, there was a span of 10 bases. Germline V gene sequence: CDR1 KGHSH, CDR2 LQKENI.

CDR3 nucleotides: TGTGCCAGCAGCCTAACAGGGGTCAACGAGCAGTACTTC. The encoded protein is CASSLTGVNEQYF. The chain combines TRBV3-1 (or the pseudogene TRBV3-2) with TRBJ2-7; TRBD1 matches 7 bases. The CDR3 spans 13 residues. CDR1 LGHDT and CDR2 YNNKEL come from the germline V gene (reference sequence). V trimming: 4 bases; J trimming: 5 bases; junction bases outside the gene matches: 5.

DNA of the CDR3: TGTGCCAGCAGCTTAGGACAGGGGGAGTACGAGCAGTACTTC. Its translation: CASSLGQGEYEQYF. This chain joins TRBV7-6 and TRBJ2-7; 9 positions agree with TRBD1. The length of the CDR3 is 14 residues. Germline trimming cut 1 base from V and 4 bases from J; bases unmatched to any gene: 2. Germline assignment: CDR1 SGHVS and CDR2 FNYEAQ.

The chain links TRBV7-3 to TRBJ2-2; possibly TRBD2 for D (6 bases). V lost 4 bases and J 4 bases, leaving 7 bases between the germline ends. The CDR3 consists of 13 residues. CDR1 and CDR2 (germline): SGHTA, FQGTGA. In DNA, the CDR3 is TGTGCCAGCAGCTCGGGACTCACCGGGGAGCTGTTTTTT. This gives the protein CASSSGLTGELFF.

This rearrangement joins TRBV3-1 (or the pseudogene TRBV3-2) to TRBJ2-7, with D hard to call. The V gene lost 0 bases and the J gene lost 7 bases, with 10 bases spanning the gap. CDR3 length: 13 residues. Germline V gives CDR1 LGHDT, CDR2 YNNKEL (reference sequence). For the CDR3, the DNA is TGTGCCAGCAGCCAAGATTCCAGGCGAGAGCAGTACTTC. It specifies CASSQDSRREQYF.

The gene calls are TRBV28 and TRBJ2-1, with a weak D call TRBD1 (6 bases). The CDR3 is made up of 16 amino acids. The germline V and J ends were trimmed by 5 bases and 0 bases, with 14 bases remaining between them. Germline lookup yields CDR1 MDHEN and CDR2 SYDVKM. CDR3 nucleotide sequence: TGTGCCAGCAGTAAGGGTCGGGGACACTCCTACAATGAGCAGTTCTTC. It is translated as CASSKGRGHSYNEQFF.

This clone was counted a single time. The rearrangement uses TRBV28 and TRBJ2-1; maybe TRBD2 (5 bases). The V gene lost 1 base and the J gene lost 7 bases, with 17 bases spanning the gap. From germline, CDR1 is MDHEN and CDR2 SYDVKM. This CDR3 is built from 16 residues. CDR3 in amino acids: CASSLSGAGVRNEQFF. The CDR3 DNA reads TGTGCCAGCAGTTTATCTGGCGCGGGTGTTAGGAATGAGCAGTTCTTC.

Only a few counts were recorded for this clone. V gene TRBV5-1 combines with J gene TRBJ2-7, with 9 nucleotides matching TRBD1. Germline V lookup: CDR1 SGHRS, CDR2 YFSETQ. V was clipped by 0 bases and J by 5 bases; unmatched bases: 6. This CDR3 has 15 amino acids. The CDR3: CASSLVRDRVHEQYF. The CDR3 DNA reads TGCGCCAGCAGCTTGGTTAGGGACAGGGTCCACGAGCAGTACTTC.

V is TRBV3-1 (or the pseudogene TRBV3-2) and J is TRBJ2-3, with D perhaps matching TRBD2 (5 bases). Germline values: CDR1 LGHDT, CDR2 YNNKEL (reference sequence). CDR3 length: 14 residues. Trimming left V 5 bases short and J 0 bases short, with 9 bases between. CDR3 amino acids: CASSFGLSTDTQYF. CDR3 nucleotide sequence: TGTGCCAGCAGCTTTGGACTCAGCACAGATACGCAGTATTTT.

The J gene is TRBJ2-7, the V gene TRBV12-3 or TRBV12-4, with TRBD2 as a possible D gene (7 bases). Trimming took off 5 bases at V and 6 bases at J, with 11 bases between the two ends. The CDR3 covers 12 residues. The CDR3 bases are TGTGCCAGCAGTAGGGGGGGGAGCGAGCAGTACTTC. As protein: CASSRGGSEQYF.

This CDR3 is CASSQPGVDYGYTF. DNA for the CDR3: TGTGCCAGCAGCCAACCGGGAGTCGACTATGGCTACACCTTC. The J gene is TRBJ1-2, the V gene TRBV3-1 (or the pseudogene TRBV3-2); D uncertain. Trimming removed 2 bases at V and 3 bases at J, with 10 bases between. CDR1 is LGHDT, CDR2 YNNKEL, per germline (reference sequence). The CDR3 extends over 14 amino acids.

The rearrangement links TRBV11-3 to TRBJ2-3; a possible D gene is TRBD2 (5 bases). V lost 7 bases, J lost 5 bases, and 13 bases lay in between. The CDR3 is made up of 13 amino acids. Looked up from germline, CDR1 is SGHNT and CDR2 is YENEEA. The CDR3 region is CASKDRGRDTQYF. CDR3 nucleotides: TGTGCCAGCAAGGATCGAGGGAGAGATACGCAGTATTTT.

The rearrangement joins TRBV5-4 to TRBJ2-1, with D maybe TRBD1 (6 bases). The CDR3 length is 14 residues. The V gene lost 5 bases and the J gene lost 9 bases, with 18 bases spanning the gap. Germline CDR1 is SGHNT and CDR2 is YYREEE (reference sequence). CDR3 coding DNA: TGTGCCAGCAGGGATGGCCCAGGGGCTTTTGAGCAGTTCTTC. It specifies CASRDGPGAFEQFF.

The chain is built from TRBV28 and TRBJ1-2; 7 positions match TRBD1. Germline-derived CDR1 and CDR2 are MDHEN and SYDVKM. V gave up 5 bases and J gave up 0 bases; unmatched junction bases: 6. CDR3 size: 15 residues. CDR3 loop: CASSKWDRANYGYTF. DNA for the CDR3: TGTGCCAGCAGTAAGTGGGACAGAGCTAACTATGGCTACACCTTC.

J is TRBJ2-7 and V is TRBV6-5; TRBD1 aligns across 7 bases. V was pared by 8 bases and J by 0 bases, with 4 bases of the junction left unmatched. This CDR3 contains 13 residues. Germline V gene lookup returns CDR1 MNHEY and CDR2 SVGAGI. The CDR3 bases are TGTGCCAGCTTGGGACAGATCTCCTACGAGCAGTACTTC. Its translation is CASLGQISYEQYF.

The V and J genes are TRBV27 and TRBJ2-7; possibly TRBD2 for D (6 bases). The V gene lost 0 bases and the J gene lost 3 bases, with 9 bases spanning the gap. The length of the CDR3 is 14 residues. The germline V gene encodes CDR1 MNHEY and CDR2 SMNVEV (reference sequence). CDR3 nucleotides: TGTGCCAGCAGTTTATCCCTGGGGGGCTACGAGCAGTACTTC. Its translation: CASSLSLGGYEQYF.